The 7 T cell receptor beta chains listed next were all sequenced from one sample in a study of identical twins' blood T cells. TCRdb redid the calling of the 5' RACE reads with MiXCR, one entry per CDR3 protein. The sample includes fewer than 450,000 distinct CDR3 sequences, 28% seen only once; the top ten take around 5.6%. The material sequenced was PBMCs. Source of these receptors: a woman between 18 and 50 years old in good health.

This clonotype was counted only a few times. This chain connects TRBV6-5 to TRBJ2-7; D is uncertain. Germline V gives CDR1 MNHEY, CDR2 SVGAGI. Trimming removed 6 bases from V and 0 bases from J, with 12 bases in between. This CDR3 contains 14 residues. CDR3 DNA: TGTGCCAGCAGCGTTATCTTGAGCTCCTACGAGCAGTACTTC. This translates into CASSVILSSYEQYF.

The chain uses TRBV3-1 and TRBJ1-2; perhaps TRBD1 as D (5 bases). The CDR3 sequence is 16 residues long. V was trimmed by 2 bases and J by 4 bases, leaving 17 bases between them. Germline V CDR1 and CDR2: LGHDT, YNNKEL (reference sequence). CDR3 bases: TGTGCCAGCAGCCAAAGGGGCTTCGGGCATTTCTATGGCTACACCTTC. It encodes CASSQRGFGHFYGYTF.

The CDR3 region has the DNA TGCGCCAGCAGTCCCCGGCCCACTGAAGCTTTCTTT. As protein: CASSPRPTEAFF. The V and J genes are TRBV5-1 and TRBJ1-1; D call uncertain. This CDR3 comprises 12 residues. Germline CDR1 reads SGHRS; CDR2 reads YFSETQ. V lost 5 bases to trimming and J lost 4 bases, with 9 bases between them.

At least ten counts were recorded for this clonotype. The V gene is TRBV4-3, the J gene TRBJ2-3, with D perhaps TRBD1 (6 bases). Germline V gives CDR1 LGHNA, CDR2 YSLEER. The V end lost 0 bases, the J end lost 2 bases, and 18 bases lay between the germline ends. This CDR3 spans 18 amino acids. The CDR3 here is CASSQDPPGGGHTDTQYF. The CDR3 DNA sequence: TGCGCCAGCAGCCAAGATCCCCCTGGTGGGGGCCACACAGATACGCAGTATTTT.

This clonotype was seen a handful of times. The chain carries TRBV20-1 and TRBJ2-1; 7 bases agree with TRBD2. Trimming cost V 0 bases and J 8 bases; bases outside gene matches: 7. This CDR3 spans 14 amino acids. Germline V gene data show CDR1 as DFQATT and CDR2 as SNEGSKA (reference sequence). The CDR3 bases are TGCAGTGCTAGAGAGCGGGAGACCCTATATGAGCAGTTCTTC. This codes for CSARERETLYEQFF.

The chain combines TRBV20-1 with TRBJ1-2; tentatively, D is TRBD1 (6 bases). The germline V and J ends were trimmed by 3 bases and 0 bases, with 11 bases remaining between them. The V gene's germline CDR1 is DFQATT and CDR2 SNEGSKA (reference sequence). The CDR3 is 14 residues long. CDR3 bases: TGCAGTGCTAGGACAGGACTCTCTAACTATGGCTACACCTTC. Its protein product is CSARTGLSNYGYTF.

The CDR3 DNA is TGTGCCAGTAGTGCACAGGGTGGGAGCGCTGAAGCTTTCTTT. Encoded protein: CASSAQGGSAEAFF. J is TRBJ1-1 and V is TRBV19; the D gene is possibly TRBD1 (6 bases). This CDR3 is built from 14 residues. Trimming removed 5 bases from V and 6 bases from J, with 16 bases in between. The V gene's germline CDR1 is LNHDA and CDR2 SQIVND (reference sequence).